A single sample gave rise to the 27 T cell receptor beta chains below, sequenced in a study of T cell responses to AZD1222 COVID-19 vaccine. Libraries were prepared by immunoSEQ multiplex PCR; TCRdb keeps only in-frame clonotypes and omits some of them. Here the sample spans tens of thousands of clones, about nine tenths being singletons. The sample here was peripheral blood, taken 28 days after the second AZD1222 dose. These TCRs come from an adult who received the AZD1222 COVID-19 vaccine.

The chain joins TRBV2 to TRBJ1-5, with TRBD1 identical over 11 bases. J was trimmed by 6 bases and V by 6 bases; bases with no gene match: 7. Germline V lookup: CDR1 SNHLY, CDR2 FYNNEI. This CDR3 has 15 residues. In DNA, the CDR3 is TGTGCCAGCAGCGGGGACAGGGGGACAGGTCAGCCCCAGCATTTT. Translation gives CASSGDRGTGQPQHF.

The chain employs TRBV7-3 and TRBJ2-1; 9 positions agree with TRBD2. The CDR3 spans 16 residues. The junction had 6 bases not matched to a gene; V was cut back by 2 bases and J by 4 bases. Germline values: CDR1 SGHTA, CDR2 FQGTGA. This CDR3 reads CASSLESTSGYNEQFF. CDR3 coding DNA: TGTGCCAGCAGCTTAGAATCGACTAGCGGTTACAATGAGCAGTTCTTC.

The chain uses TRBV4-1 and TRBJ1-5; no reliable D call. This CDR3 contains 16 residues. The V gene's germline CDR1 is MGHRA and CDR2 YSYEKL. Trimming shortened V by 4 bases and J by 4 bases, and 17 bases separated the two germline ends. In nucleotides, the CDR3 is TGCGCCAGCAGCCCCAGCCCCAACTCCCAGAATCAGCCCCAGCATTTT. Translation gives CASSPSPNSQNQPQHF.

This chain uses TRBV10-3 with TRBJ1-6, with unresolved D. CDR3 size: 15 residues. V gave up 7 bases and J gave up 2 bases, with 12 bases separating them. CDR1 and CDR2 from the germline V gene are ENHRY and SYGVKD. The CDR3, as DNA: TGTGCCATCAACGAAGACGGGCCCTATAATTCACCCCTCCACTTT. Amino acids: CAINEDGPYNSPLHF.

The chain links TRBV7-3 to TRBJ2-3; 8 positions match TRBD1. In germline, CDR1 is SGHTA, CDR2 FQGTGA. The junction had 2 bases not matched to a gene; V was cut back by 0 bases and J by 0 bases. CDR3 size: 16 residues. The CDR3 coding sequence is TGTGCCAGCAGCTTAACTGGGACAGGAAGCACAGATACGCAGTATTTT. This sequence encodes CASSLTGTGSTDTQYF.

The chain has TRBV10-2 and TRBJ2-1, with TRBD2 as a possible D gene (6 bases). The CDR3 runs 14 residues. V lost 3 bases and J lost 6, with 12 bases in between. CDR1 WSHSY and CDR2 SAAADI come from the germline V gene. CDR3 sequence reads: CASSEAGRINEQFF. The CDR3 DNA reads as TGCGCCAGCAGTGAAGCGGGTCGGATCAATGAGCAGTTCTTC.

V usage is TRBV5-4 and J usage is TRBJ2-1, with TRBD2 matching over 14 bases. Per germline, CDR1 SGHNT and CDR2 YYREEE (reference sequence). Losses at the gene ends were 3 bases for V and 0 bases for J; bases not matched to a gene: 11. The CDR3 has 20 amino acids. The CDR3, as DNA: TGTGCCAGCAGCTCAGGACTAGCGGGAGGATCCTTAGGCTCCTACAATGAGCAGTTCTTC. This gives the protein CASSSGLAGGSLGSYNEQFF.

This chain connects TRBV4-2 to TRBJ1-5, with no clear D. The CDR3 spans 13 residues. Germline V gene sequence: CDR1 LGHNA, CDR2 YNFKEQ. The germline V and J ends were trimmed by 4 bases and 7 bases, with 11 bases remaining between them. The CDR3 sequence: CASSRDDGQPQHF. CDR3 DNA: TGTGCCAGCAGCCGAGATGACGGGCAGCCCCAGCATTTT.

CDR3 in amino acids: CASSTLNGRVDTQYF. The CDR3 nucleotides are TGTGCCAGTAGTACCCTTAACGGGAGGGTGGATACGCAGTATTTT. The chain is built from TRBV19 and TRBJ2-3; 8 bases are shared with TRBD2. V lost 4 bases, J lost 6 bases, and 9 bases stayed unmatched. The CDR3 extends over 15 amino acids. Germline CDR1 LNHDA, CDR2 SQIVND (reference sequence). The whole variable domain, remainder taken from reference TRBV19 and TRBJ2-3, is DGGITQSPKYLFRKEGQNVTLSCEQNLNHDAMYWYRQDPGQGLRLIYYSQIVNDFQKGDIAEGYSVSREKKESFPLTVTSAQKNPTAFYLCASSTLNGRVDTQYFGPGTRLTVL.

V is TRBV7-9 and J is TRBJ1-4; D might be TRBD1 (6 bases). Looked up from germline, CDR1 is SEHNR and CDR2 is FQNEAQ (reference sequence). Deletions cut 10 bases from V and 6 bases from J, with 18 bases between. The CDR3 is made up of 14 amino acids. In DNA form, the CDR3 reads TGTGCCACCCTTTTACAGGGCGGGGATGAAAAACTGTTTTTT. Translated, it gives CATLLQGGDEKLFF.

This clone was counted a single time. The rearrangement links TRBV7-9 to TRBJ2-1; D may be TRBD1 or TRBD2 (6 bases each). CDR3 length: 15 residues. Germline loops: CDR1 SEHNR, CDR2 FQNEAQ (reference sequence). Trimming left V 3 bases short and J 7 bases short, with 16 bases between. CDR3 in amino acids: CASSFPPGAWNEQFF. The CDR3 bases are TGTGCCAGCAGCTTCCCTCCGGGGGCCTGGAATGAGCAGTTCTTC. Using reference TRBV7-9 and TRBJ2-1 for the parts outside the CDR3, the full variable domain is DTGVSQNPRHKITKRGQNVTFRCDPISEHNRLYWYRQTLGQGPEFLTYFQNEAQLEKSRLLSDRFSAERPKGSFSTLEIQRTEQGDSAMYLCASSFPPGAWNEQFFGPGTRLTVL.

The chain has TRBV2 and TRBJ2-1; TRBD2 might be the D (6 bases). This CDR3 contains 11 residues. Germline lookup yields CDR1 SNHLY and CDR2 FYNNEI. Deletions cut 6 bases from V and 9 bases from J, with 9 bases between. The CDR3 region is CASRLGGEQFF. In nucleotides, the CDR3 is TGTGCCAGCAGACTGGGGGGTGAGCAGTTCTTC.

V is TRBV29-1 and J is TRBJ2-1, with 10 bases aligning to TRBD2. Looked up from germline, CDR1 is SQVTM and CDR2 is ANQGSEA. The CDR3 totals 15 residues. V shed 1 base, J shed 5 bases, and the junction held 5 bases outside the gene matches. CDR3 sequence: CSVEGSGREHNEQFF. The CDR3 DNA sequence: TGCAGCGTTGAAGGGAGCGGGAGGGAGCACAATGAGCAGTTCTTC.

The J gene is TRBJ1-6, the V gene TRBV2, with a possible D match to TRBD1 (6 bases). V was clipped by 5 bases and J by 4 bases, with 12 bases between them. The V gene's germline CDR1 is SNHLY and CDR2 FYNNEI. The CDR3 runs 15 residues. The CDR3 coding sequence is TGTGCCAGCAGTTTACAGGGTCTATATAATTCACCCCTCCACTTT. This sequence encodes CASSLQGLYNSPLHF.

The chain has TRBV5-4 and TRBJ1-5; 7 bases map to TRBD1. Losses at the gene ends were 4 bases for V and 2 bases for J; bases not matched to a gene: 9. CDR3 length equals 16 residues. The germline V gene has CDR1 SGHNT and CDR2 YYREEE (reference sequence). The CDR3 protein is CASSQGGGMGNQPQHF. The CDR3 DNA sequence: TGTGCCAGCAGCCAAGGGGGCGGGATGGGCAATCAGCCCCAGCATTTT.

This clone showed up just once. CDR3 DNA sequence: TGTGCCAGTAGTGGGACAGGGGAAGCCTCCTACAATGAGCAGTTCTTC. Its translation: CASSGTGEASYNEQFF. The chain is built from TRBV19 and TRBJ2-1, with TRBD1 matching 10 bases. CDR3 size: 16 residues. V shed 5 bases, J shed 0 bases, and the junction held 4 bases outside the gene matches. The germline V gene has CDR1 LNHDA and CDR2 SQIVND (reference sequence).

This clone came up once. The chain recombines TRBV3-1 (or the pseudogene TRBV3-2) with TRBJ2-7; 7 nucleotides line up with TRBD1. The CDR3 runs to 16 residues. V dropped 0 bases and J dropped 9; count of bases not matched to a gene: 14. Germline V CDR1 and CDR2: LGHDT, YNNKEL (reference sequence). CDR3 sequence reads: CASSQDYRQGPTGQYF. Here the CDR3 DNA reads TGTGCCAGCAGCCAAGACTATCGACAGGGCCCGACGGGGCAGTACTTC.

The CDR3 region has the DNA TGTGCCACCAACGCGGGGTACAGCCAGCCCCAGCATTTT. It is translated as CATNAGYSQPQHF. The chain employs TRBV15 and TRBJ1-5; D uncertain. Germline CDR1 and CDR2: LNHNV and YYDKDF (reference sequence). The CDR3 length is 13 residues. V lost 7 bases to trimming and J lost 7 bases, with 14 bases between them.

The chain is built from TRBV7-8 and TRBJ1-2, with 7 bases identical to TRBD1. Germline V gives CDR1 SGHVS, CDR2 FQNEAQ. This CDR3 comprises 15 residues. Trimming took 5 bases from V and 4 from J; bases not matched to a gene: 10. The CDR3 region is CASSPLLTGSYGYTF. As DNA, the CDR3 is TGTGCCAGCAGCCCCCTTCTGACAGGGTCCTATGGCTACACCTTC.

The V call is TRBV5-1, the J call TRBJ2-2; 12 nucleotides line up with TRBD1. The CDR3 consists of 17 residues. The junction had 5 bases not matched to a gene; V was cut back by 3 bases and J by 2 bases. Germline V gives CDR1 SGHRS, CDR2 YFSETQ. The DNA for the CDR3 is TGCGCCAGCAGCTGGGGACAGGGGGCTGTTAACACCGGGGAGCTGTTTTTT. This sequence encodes CASSWGQGAVNTGELFF. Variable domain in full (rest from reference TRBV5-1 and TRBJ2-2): KAGVTQTPRYLIKTRGQQVTLSCSPISGHRSVSWYQQTPGQGLQFLFEYFSETQRNKGNFPGRFSGRQFSNSRSEMNVSTLELGDSALYLCASSWGQGAVNTGELFFGEGSRLTVL.

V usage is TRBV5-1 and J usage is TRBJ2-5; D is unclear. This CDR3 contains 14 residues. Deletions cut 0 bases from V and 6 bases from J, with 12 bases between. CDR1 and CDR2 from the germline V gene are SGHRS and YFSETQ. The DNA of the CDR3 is TGCGCCAGCAGCTTGGAAAGTGGTTGGAAGACCCAGTACTTC. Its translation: CASSLESGWKTQYF.

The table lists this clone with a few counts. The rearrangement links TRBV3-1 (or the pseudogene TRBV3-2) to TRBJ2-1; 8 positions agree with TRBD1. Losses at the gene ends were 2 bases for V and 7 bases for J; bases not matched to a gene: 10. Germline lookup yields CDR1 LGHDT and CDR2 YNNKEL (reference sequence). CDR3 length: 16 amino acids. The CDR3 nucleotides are TGTGCCAGCAGCCAAAGTTTAGGACAGGGTGGAAATGAGCAGTTCTTC. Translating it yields CASSQSLGQGGNEQFF.

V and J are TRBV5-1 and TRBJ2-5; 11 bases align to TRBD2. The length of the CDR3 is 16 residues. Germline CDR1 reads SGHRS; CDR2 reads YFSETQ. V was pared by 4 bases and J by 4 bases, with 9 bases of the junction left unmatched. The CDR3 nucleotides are TGCGCCAGCAGCCAGGGACTAGCGGAGAGGGGAGAGACCCAGTACTTC. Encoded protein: CASSQGLAERGETQYF.

The DNA of the CDR3 is TGTGCCAGCAGCTTAGCCTCCGGGGCGAACACCGGGGAGCTGTTTTTT. Protein product: CASSLASGANTGELFF. V is TRBV11-3 and J is TRBJ2-2; weak D call: TRBD2 (5 bases). The germline V gene has CDR1 SGHNT and CDR2 YENEEA. The CDR3 extends over 16 amino acids. V lost 1 base and J lost 0, with 9 bases in between.

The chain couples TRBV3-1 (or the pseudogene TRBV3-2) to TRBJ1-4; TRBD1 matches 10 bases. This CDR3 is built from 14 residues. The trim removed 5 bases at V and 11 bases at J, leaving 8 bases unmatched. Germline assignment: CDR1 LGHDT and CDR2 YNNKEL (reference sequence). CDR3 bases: TGTGCCAGCAGCTCCACCGGGACAGGGGACAAACTGTTTTTT. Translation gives CASSSTGTGDKLFF.

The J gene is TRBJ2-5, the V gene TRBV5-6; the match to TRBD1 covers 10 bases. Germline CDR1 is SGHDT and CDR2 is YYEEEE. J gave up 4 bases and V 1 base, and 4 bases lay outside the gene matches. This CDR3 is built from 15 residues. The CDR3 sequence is CASSLFDRGPETQYF. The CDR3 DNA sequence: TGTGCCAGCAGCTTGTTCGACAGGGGGCCAGAGACCCAGTACTTC. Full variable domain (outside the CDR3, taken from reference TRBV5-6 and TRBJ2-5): DAGVTQSPTHLIKTRGQQVTLRCSPKSGHDTVSWYQQALGQGPQFIFQYYEEEERQRGNFPDRFSGHQFPNYSSELNVNALLLGDSALYLCASSLFDRGPETQYFGPGTRLLVL.

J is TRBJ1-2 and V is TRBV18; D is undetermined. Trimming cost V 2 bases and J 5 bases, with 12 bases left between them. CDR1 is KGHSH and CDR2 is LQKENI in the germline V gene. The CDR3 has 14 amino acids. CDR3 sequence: CASSPEAEGYGYTF. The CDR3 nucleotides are TGTGCCAGCTCACCAGAGGCGGAAGGGTATGGCTACACCTTC.